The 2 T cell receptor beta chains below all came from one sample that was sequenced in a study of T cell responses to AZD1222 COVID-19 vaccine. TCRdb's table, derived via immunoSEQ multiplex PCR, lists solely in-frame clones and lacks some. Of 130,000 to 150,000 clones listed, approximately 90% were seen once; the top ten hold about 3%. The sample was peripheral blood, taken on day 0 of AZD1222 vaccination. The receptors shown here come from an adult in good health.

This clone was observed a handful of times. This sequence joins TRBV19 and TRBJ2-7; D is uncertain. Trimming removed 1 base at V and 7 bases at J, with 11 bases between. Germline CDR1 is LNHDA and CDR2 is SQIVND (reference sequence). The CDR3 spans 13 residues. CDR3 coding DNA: TGTGCCAGTAGTATAGGGGTAGCCCTGGAGCAGTACTTC. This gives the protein CASSIGVALEQYF.

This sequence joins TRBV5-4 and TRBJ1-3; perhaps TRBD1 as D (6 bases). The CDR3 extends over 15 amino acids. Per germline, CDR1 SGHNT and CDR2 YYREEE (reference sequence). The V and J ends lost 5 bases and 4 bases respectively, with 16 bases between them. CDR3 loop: CASRQGRGIGNTIYF. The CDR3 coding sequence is TGTGCCAGCAGGCAGGGGCGGGGAATCGGAAACACCATATATTTT.